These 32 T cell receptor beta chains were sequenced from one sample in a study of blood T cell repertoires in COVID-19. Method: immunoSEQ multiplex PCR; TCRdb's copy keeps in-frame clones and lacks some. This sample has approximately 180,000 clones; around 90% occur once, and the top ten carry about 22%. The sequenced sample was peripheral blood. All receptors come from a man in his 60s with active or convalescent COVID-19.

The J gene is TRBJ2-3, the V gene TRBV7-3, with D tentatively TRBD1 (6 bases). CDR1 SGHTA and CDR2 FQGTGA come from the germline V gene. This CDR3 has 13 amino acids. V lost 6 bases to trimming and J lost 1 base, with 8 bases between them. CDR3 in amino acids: CASSRQGTDTQYF. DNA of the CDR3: TGTGCCAGCAGTAGACAGGGCACAGATACGCAGTATTTT. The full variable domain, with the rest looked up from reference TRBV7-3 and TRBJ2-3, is GAGVSQTPSNKVTEKGKYVELRCDPISGHTALYWYRQSLGQGPEFLIYFQGTGAADDSGLPNDRFFAVRPEGSVSTLKIQRTERGDSAVYLCASSRQGTDTQYFGPGTRLTVL.

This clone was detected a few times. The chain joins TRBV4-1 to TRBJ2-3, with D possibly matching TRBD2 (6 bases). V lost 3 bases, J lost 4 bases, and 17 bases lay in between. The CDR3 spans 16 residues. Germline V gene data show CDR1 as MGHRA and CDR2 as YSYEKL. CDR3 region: CASSQIGGEEADTQYF. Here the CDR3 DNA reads TGCGCCAGCAGCCAGATCGGGGGAGAGGAAGCAGATACGCAGTATTTT.

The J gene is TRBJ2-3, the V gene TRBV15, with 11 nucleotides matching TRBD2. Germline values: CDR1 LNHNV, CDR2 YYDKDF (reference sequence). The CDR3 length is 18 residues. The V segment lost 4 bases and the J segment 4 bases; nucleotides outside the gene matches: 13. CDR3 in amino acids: CATSIAQIAGGPADTQYF. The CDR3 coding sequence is TGTGCCACCAGCATAGCCCAGATAGCGGGGGGGCCCGCAGATACGCAGTATTTT.

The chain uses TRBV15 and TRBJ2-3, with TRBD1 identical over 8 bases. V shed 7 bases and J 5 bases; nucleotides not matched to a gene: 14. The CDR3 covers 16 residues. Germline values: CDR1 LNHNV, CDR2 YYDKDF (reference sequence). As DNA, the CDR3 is TGTGCCACCAAACTTACCCCGTCAGGGGGCGAAGATACGCAGTATTTT. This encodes CATKLTPSGGEDTQYF.

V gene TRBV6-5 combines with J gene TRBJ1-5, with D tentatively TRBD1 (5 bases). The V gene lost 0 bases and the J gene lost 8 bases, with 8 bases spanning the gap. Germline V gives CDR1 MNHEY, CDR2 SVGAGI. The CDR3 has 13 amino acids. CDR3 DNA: TGTGCCAGCAGTTACTCGCCGGGGGAGCCCCAGCATTTT. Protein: CASSYSPGEPQHF.

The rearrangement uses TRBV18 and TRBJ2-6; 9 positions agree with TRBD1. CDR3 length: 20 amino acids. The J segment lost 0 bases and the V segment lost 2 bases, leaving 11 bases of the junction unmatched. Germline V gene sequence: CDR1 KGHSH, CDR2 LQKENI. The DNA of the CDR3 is TGTGCCAGCTCACCAGTCCACTGGACAGGGGCGATCTCTGGGGCCAACGTCCTGACTTTC. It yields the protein CASSPVHWTGAISGANVLTF.

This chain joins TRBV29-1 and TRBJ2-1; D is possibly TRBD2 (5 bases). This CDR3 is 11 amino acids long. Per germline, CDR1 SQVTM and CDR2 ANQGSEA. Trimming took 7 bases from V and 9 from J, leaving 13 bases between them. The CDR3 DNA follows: TGCAGCGCGGGCCCCCGGGGTGAGCAGTTCTTC. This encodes CSAGPRGEQFF.

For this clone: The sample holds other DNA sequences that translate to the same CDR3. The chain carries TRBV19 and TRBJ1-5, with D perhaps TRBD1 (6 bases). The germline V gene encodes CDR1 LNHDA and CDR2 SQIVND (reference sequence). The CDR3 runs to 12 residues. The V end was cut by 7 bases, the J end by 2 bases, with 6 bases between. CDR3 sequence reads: CASNRGNQPQHF. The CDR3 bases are TGTGCCAGTAACAGGGGCAATCAGCCCCAGCATTTT.

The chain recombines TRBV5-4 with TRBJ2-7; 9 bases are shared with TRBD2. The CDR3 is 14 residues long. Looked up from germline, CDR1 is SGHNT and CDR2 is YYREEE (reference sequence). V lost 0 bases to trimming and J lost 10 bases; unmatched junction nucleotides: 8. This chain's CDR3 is CASSLVGSGGYQYF. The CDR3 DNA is TGTGCCAGCAGCTTGGTGGGTAGCGGGGGATATCAGTACTTC.

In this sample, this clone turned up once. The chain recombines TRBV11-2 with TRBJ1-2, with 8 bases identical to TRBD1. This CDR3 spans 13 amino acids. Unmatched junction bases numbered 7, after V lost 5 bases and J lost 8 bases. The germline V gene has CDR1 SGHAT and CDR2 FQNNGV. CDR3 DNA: TGTGCCAGCAGCCAAGGACAGGGCGGGGGCTACACCTTC. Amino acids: CASSQGQGGGYTF.

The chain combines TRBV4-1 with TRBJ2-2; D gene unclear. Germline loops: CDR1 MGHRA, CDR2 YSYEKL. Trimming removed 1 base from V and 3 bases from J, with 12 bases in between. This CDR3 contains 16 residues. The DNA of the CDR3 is TGCGCCAGCAGCCAAGTTAACCTAGTCTACACCGGGGAGCTGTTTTTT. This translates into CASSQVNLVYTGELFF.

For the CDR3, the DNA is TGTGCCAGCAGGGATACGGGACTTCATGGCTACACCTTC. Protein: CASRDTGLHGYTF. The rearrangement uses TRBV7-9 and TRBJ1-2; maybe TRBD1 (5 bases). The CDR3 is 13 residues long. Per the germline V gene, CDR1 is SEHNR and CDR2 is FQNEAQ (reference sequence). Trimming stripped 6 bases from V and 6 bases from J, with 14 bases between.

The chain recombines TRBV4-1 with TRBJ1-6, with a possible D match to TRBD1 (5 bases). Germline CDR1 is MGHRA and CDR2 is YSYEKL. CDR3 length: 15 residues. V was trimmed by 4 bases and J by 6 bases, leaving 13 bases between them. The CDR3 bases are TGCGCCAGCAGCCTGTCGGGGGGTTTTAATTCACCCCTCCACTTT. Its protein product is CASSLSGGFNSPLHF.

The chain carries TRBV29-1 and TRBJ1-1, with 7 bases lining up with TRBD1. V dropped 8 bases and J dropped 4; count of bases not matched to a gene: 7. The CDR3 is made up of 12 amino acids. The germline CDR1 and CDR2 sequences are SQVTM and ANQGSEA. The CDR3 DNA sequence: TGCAGCTCCTTGGGGACAGCCACTGAAGCTTTCTTT. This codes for CSSLGTATEAFF.

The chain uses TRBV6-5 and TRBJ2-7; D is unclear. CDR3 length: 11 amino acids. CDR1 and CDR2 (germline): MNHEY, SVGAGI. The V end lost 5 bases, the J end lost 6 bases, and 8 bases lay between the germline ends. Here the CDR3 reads CASSTRSEQYF. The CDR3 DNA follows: TGTGCCAGCAGTACACGGAGCGAGCAGTACTTC.

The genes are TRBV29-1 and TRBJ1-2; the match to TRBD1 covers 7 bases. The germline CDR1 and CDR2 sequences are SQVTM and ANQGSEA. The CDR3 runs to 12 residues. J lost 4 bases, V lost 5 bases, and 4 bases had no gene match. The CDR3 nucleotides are TGCAGCGTTAGACAGGGTCTCTATGGCTACACCTTC. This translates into CSVRQGLYGYTF.

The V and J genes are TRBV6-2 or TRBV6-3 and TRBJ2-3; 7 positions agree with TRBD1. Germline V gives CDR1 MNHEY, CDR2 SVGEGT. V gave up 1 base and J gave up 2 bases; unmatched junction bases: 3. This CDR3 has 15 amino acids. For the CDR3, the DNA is TGTGCCAGCAGTTACTTGGGACAGACCACAGATACGCAGTATTTT. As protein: CASSYLGQTTDTQYF.

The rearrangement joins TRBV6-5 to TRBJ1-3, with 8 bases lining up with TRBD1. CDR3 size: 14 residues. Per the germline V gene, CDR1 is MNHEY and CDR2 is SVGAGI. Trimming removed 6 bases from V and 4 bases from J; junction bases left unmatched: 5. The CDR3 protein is CASSQGARGNTIYF. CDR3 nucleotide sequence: TGTGCCAGCAGCCAGGGGGCGCGAGGAAACACCATATATTTT.

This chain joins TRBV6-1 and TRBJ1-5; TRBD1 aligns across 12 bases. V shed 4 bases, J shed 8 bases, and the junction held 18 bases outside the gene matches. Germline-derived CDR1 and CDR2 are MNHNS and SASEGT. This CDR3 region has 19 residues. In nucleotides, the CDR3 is TGTGCCAGCAGTGGAAGACGCGCCGGGACAGGGGGCCGAGTAGAGCCCCAGCATTTT. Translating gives CASSGRRAGTGGRVEPQHF.

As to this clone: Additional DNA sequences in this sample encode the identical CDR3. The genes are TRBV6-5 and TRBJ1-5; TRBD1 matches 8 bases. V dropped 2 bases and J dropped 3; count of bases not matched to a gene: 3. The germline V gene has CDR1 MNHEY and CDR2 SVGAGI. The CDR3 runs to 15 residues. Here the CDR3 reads CASSYGRGLNQPQHF. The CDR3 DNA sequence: TGTGCCAGCAGTTACGGCAGGGGGCTCAATCAGCCCCAGCATTTT.

The CDR3 bases are TGTGCCAGCAGCCCTCCTTCGGGTAAAGTTTATGGCTACACCTTC. As protein: CASSPPSGKVYGYTF. The V gene is TRBV5-8, the J gene TRBJ1-2; D call uncertain. Germline V gives CDR1 SGHTS, CDR2 YDEGEE. V gave up 4 bases and J gave up 5 bases, with 18 bases separating them. The CDR3 contains 15 residues.

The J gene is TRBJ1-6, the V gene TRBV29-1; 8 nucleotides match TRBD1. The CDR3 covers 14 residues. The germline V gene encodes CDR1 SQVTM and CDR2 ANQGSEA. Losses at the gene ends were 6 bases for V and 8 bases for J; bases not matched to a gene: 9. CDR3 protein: CSVLTGTGHSPLHF. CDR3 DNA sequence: TGCAGCGTCCTTACCGGGACAGGACATTCACCCCTCCACTTT.

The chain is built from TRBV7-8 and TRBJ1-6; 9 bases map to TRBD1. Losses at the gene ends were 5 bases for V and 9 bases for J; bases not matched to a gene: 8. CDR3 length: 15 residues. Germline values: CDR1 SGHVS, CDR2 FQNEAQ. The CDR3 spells CASSIQTGGISPLHF. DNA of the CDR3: TGTGCCAGCAGCATCCAGACAGGGGGAATTTCACCCCTCCACTTT.

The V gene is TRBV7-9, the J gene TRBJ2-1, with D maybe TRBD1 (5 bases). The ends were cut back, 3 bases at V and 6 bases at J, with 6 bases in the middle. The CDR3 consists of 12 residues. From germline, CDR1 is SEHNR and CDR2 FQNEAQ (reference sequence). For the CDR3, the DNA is TGTGCCAGCAGCTTCGACAGCAATGAGCAGTTCTTC. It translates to CASSFDSNEQFF.

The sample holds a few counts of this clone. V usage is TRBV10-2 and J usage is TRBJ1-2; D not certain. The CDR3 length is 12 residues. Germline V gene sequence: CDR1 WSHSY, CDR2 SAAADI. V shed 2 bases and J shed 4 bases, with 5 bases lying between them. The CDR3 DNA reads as TGCGCCAGCAGTGAGACTGGCTATGGCTACACCTTC. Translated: CASSETGYGYTF.

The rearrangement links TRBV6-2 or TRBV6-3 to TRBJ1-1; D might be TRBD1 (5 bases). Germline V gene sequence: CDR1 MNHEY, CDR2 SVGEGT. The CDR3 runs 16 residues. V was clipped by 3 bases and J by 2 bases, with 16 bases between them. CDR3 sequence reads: CASSYNVAGTNTEAFF. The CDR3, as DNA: TGTGCCAGCAGTTATAACGTGGCAGGGACTAACACTGAAGCTTTCTTT.

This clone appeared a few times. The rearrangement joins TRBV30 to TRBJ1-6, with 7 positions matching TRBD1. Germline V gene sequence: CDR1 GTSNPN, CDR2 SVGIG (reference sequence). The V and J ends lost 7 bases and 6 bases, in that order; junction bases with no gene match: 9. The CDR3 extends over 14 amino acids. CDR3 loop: CALRDSRINSPLHF. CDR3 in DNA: TGTGCCTTACGGGACAGCAGGATTAATTCACCCCTCCACTTT. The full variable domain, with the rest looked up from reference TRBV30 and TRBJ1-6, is SQTIHQWPATLVQPVGSPLSLECTVEGTSNPNLYWYRQAAGRGLQLLFYSVGIGQISSEVPQNLSASRPQDRQFILSSKKLLLSDSGFYLCALRDSRINSPLHFGNGTRLTVT.

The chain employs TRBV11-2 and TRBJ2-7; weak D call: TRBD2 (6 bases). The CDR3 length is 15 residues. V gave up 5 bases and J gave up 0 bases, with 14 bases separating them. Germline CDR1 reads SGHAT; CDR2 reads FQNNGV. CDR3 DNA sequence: TGTGCCAGCAGCCCTCTCGCGGGGATCTCCTACGAGCAGTACTTC. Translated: CASSPLAGISYEQYF. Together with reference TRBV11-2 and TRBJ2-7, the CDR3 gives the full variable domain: EAGVAQSPRYKIIEKRQSVAFWCNPISGHATLYWYQQILGQGPKLLIQFQNNGVVDDSQLPKDRFSAERLKGVDSTLKIQPAKLEDSAVYLCASSPLAGISYEQYFGPGTRLTVT.

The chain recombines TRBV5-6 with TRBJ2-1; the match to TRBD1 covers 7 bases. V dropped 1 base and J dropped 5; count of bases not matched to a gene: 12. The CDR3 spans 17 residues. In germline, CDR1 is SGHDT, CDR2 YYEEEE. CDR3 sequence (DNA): TGTGCCAGCAGCTTGTTTGAGGGGGCGAAGACGGACAATGAGCAGTTCTTC. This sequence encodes CASSLFEGAKTDNEQFF.

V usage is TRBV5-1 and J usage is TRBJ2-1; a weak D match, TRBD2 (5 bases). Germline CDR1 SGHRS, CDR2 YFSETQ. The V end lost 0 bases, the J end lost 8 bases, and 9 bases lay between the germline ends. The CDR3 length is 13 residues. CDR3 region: CASSLASGDEQFF. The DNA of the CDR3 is TGCGCCAGCAGCTTGGCATCCGGGGATGAGCAGTTCTTC.

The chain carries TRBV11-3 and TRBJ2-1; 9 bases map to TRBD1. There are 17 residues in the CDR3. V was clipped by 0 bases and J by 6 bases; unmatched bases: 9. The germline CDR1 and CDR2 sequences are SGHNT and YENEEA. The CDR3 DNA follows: TGTGCCAGCAGCTTAGATTCGGGACAGGGTGGGGTCAATGAGCAGTTCTTC. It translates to CASSLDSGQGGVNEQFF. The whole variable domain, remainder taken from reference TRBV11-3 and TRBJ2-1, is EAGVVQSPRYKIIEKKQPVAFWCNPISGHNTLYWYLQNLGQGPELLIRYENEEAVDDSQLPKDRFSAERLKGVDSTLKIQPAELGDSAVYLCASSLDSGQGGVNEQFFGPGTRLTVL.

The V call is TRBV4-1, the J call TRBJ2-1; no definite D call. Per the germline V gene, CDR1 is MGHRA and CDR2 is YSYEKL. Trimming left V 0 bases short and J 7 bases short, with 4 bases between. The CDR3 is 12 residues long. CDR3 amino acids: CASSQDANEQFF. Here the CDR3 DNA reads TGCGCCAGCAGCCAAGATGCGAATGAGCAGTTCTTC.